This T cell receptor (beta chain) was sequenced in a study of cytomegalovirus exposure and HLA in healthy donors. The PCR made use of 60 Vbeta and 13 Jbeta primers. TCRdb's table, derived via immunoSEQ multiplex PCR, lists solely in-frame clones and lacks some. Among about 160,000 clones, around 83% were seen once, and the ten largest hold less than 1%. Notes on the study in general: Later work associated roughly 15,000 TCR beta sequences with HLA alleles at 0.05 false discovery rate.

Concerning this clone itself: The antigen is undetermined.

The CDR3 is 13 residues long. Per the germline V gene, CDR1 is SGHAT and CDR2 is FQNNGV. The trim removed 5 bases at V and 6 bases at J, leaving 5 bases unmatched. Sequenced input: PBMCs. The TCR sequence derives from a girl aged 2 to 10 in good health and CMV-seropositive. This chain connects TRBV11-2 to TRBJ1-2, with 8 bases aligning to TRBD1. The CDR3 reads CASSTRTGNGYTF. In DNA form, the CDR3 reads TGTGCCAGCAGCACACGGACAGGGAATGGCTACACCTTC.